Below, 27 T cell receptor beta chains from the same sample are listed, as sequenced in a study of cytomegalovirus exposure and HLA in healthy donors. Produced via immunoSEQ multiplex PCR; TCRdb's table is partial and in-frame only. Here the sample spans 150,000 to 200,000 clones, approximately 90% being singletons. Input material: PBMCs. These receptors were collected from a man between 18 and 35 years old in good health and CMV-seronegative.

This clone has more than one count but fewer than ten. The J gene is TRBJ1-2, the V gene TRBV7-2; 8 bases are a match to TRBD1. Unmatched junction bases numbered 6, after V lost 5 bases and J lost 4 bases. This CDR3 has 14 residues. Looked up from germline, CDR1 is SGHTA and CDR2 is FQGNSA. CDR3 sequence: CASSPDRGTYGYTF. The CDR3 DNA is TGTGCCAGCAGCCCAGACAGGGGAACCTATGGCTACACCTTC. Looking up the rest from reference TRBV7-2 and TRBJ1-2 gives the full variable domain: GAGVSQSPSNKVTEKGKDVELRCDPISGHTALYWYRQSLGQGLEFLIYFQGNSAPDKSGLPSDRFSAERTGGSVSTLTIQRTQQEDSAVYLCASSPDRGTYGYTFGSGTRLTVV.

This chain uses TRBV6-1 with TRBJ2-7, with 7 bases fitting TRBD1. The CDR3 is made up of 13 amino acids. Unmatched junction bases numbered 5, after V lost 6 bases and J lost 3 bases. Germline CDR1 MNHNS, CDR2 SASEGT. CDR3 region: CASRQGPFYEQYF. The CDR3 region has the DNA TGTGCCAGCAGACAGGGGCCATTCTACGAGCAGTACTTC.

This chain connects TRBV12-2 to TRBJ2-7; TRBD1, as called in the table, went unchecked against the DNA. TRBV12-2 is tagged as a pseudogene. CDR3 length: 13 amino acids. CDR3 sequence (DNA): TGTGCAAGTCGCTTAGTCAGGACCTACGAGCAGTACTTC. Residues: CASRLVRTYEQYF.

The J gene is TRBJ2-7, the V gene TRBV11-2; D call uncertain. Looked up from germline, CDR1 is SGHAT and CDR2 is FQNNGV. The germline V and J ends were trimmed by 1 base and 0 bases, with 7 bases remaining between them. The CDR3 is 14 amino acids. This CDR3 reads CASSLAPGSYEQYF. The CDR3 DNA reads as TGTGCCAGCAGCTTAGCTCCAGGCTCCTACGAGCAGTACTTC.

In this sample, this clone turned up once. The chain uses TRBV29-1 and TRBJ1-2; 8 bases agree with TRBD1. In germline, CDR1 is SQVTM, CDR2 ANQGSEA. CDR3 length equals 15 residues. The V and J ends lost 4 bases and 4 bases, in that order; junction bases with no gene match: 11. The CDR3 coding sequence is TGCAGCGTTGTCCCTCAGGGGGCCTATGGCTATGGCTACACCTTC. Translation gives CSVVPQGAYGYGYTF.

The chain employs TRBV6-1 and TRBJ1-4; D may be TRBD1 (5 bases). V dropped 8 bases and J dropped 4 bases, with 17 bases sitting between them. Germline assignment: CDR1 MNHNS and CDR2 SASEGT. This CDR3 is 15 amino acids long. CDR3 region: CASRPVPGGNEKLFF. The CDR3, as DNA: TGTGCCAGCCGTCCTGTTCCCGGGGGTAATGAAAAACTGTTTTTT.

This clone has just a few counts. The chain carries TRBV5-5 and TRBJ1-1, with 7 bases that match TRBD1. The CDR3 contains 17 residues. Germline assignment: CDR1 SGHKS and CDR2 YYEKEE (reference sequence). The J segment lost 1 base and the V segment lost 2 bases, leaving 11 bases of the junction unmatched. Here the CDR3 reads CASSFHTRQGQNTEAFF. CDR3 coding DNA: TGTGCCAGCAGCTTCCATACACGACAGGGTCAGAACACTGAAGCTTTCTTT.

The chain couples TRBV7-6 to TRBJ1-3; possible D gene TRBD1, 6 bases. The V and J ends lost 7 bases and 2 bases respectively, with 12 bases between them. This CDR3 has 14 amino acids. Germline CDR1 SGHVS, CDR2 FNYEAQ. CDR3 nucleotides: TGTGCCAGCATCTCGAAGGGGGCTGGAAACACCATATATTTT. Translating gives CASISKGAGNTIYF. Looking up the rest from reference TRBV7-6 and TRBJ1-3 gives the full variable domain: GAGVSQSPRYKVTKRGQDVALRCDPISGHVSLYWYRQALGQGPEFLTYFNYEAQQDKSGLPNDRFSAERPEGSISTLTIQRTEQRDSAMYRCASISKGAGNTIYFGEGSWLTVV.

The rearrangement joins TRBV10-3 to TRBJ1-5; D perhaps matches TRBD1 (5 bases). Germline V gene sequence: CDR1 ENHRY, CDR2 SYGVKD. The CDR3 extends over 14 amino acids. Trimming stripped 3 bases from V and 2 bases from J, with 8 bases between. CDR3 residues: CAISDRVGNQPQHF. CDR3 DNA sequence: TGTGCCATCAGTGACAGGGTTGGCAATCAGCCCCAGCATTTT.

The rearrangement joins TRBV27 to TRBJ2-7; the match to TRBD2 covers 8 bases. The CDR3 is made up of 15 amino acids. V shed 6 bases and J 4 bases; nucleotides not matched to a gene: 11. The V gene's germline CDR1 is MNHEY and CDR2 SMNVEV (reference sequence). The CDR3 sequence is CASSPLGQREYEQYF. CDR3 sequence (DNA): TGTGCCAGCAGCCCCCTCGGCCAGCGGGAGTACGAGCAGTACTTC.

This clone has a single count. The same CDR3 is also encoded by other DNA sequences in this sample. The chain employs TRBV6-1 and TRBJ1-2, with 7 bases aligning to TRBD1. V dropped 3 bases and J dropped 4; count of bases not matched to a gene: 2. Per the germline V gene, CDR1 is MNHNS and CDR2 is SASEGT. CDR3 length equals 13 residues. Here the CDR3 DNA reads TGTGCCAGCAGTGAGCCAGGGGGCTATGGCTACACCTTC. This encodes CASSEPGGYGYTF.

The chain uses TRBV28 and TRBJ2-5; weak D call: TRBD1 (5 bases). Germline CDR1 is MDHEN and CDR2 is SYDVKM. V shed 2 bases and J shed 0 bases, with 10 bases lying between them. The CDR3 runs 15 residues. In DNA form, the CDR3 reads TGTGCCAGCAGTTTAAGGACACAGTACCAAGAGACCCAGTACTTC. Encoded protein: CASSLRTQYQETQYF.

This rearrangement joins TRBV28 to TRBJ1-4; D may be TRBD1 (5 bases). The germline V and J ends were trimmed by 4 bases and 6 bases, with 18 bases remaining between them. The CDR3 runs to 16 residues. Germline CDR1 is MDHEN and CDR2 is SYDVKM. The CDR3 loop is CASSSPFGGGDEKLFF. Written as DNA, the CDR3 is TGTGCCAGCAGTTCGCCCTTTGGGGGAGGGGATGAAAAACTGTTTTTT. Together with reference TRBV28 and TRBJ1-4, the CDR3 gives the full variable domain: DVKVTQSSRYLVKRTGEKVFLECVQDMDHENMFWYRQDPGLGLRLIYFSYDVKMKEKGDIPEGYSVSREKKERFSLILESASTNQTSMYLCASSSPFGGGDEKLFFGSGTQLSVL.

The V call is TRBV11-3, the J call TRBJ2-1; 8 positions match TRBD2. The CDR3 contains 17 residues. Germline V gene sequence: CDR1 SGHNT, CDR2 YENEEA. With V trimmed by 1 base and J by 6 bases, 11 bases remained unmatched. Here the CDR3 reads CASSLGEGTSPTNEQFF. The DNA for the CDR3 is TGTGCCAGCAGCTTAGGTGAAGGGACTAGTCCCACCAATGAGCAGTTCTTC.

The chain couples TRBV4-2 to TRBJ2-7, with 10 bases matching TRBD1. The V segment lost 3 bases and the J segment 4 bases; nucleotides outside the gene matches: 24. There are 21 residues in the CDR3. Germline CDR1 LGHNA, CDR2 YNFKEQ. CDR3 loop: CASSHYRDPTGDRGPRYEQYF. Here the CDR3 DNA reads TGTGCCAGCAGCCACTATCGCGATCCGACCGGGGACAGGGGACCACGGTACGAGCAGTACTTC.

The chain recombines TRBV29-1 with TRBJ2-3; D is possibly TRBD2 (5 bases). Germline loops: CDR1 SQVTM, CDR2 ANQGSEA. The CDR3 consists of 13 residues. V was trimmed by 3 bases and J by 6 bases, leaving 13 bases between them. CDR3 in amino acids: CSVDVAGLDTQYF. CDR3 in DNA: TGCAGCGTTGATGTTGCGGGTCTTGATACGCAGTATTTT.

The CDR3: CASSYGNEQFF. The CDR3 DNA reads as TGTGCCAGCAGTTACGGCAATGAGCAGTTCTTC. This chain links TRBV27 with TRBJ2-1; D unresolved. Germline assignment: CDR1 MNHEY and CDR2 SMNVEV (reference sequence). This CDR3 has 11 amino acids. Trimming left V 4 bases short and J 6 bases short, with 4 bases between.

This chain uses TRBV12-2 with TRBJ2-7; the DNA was not used to check the table's D call, TRBD2. TRBV12-2 is classified as a pseudogene. CDR3 length: 17 amino acids. The CDR3 region is CASRLAPGGRNTYEQYF. CDR3 DNA sequence: TGTGCAAGTCGCTTAGCTCCAGGCGGGAGGAATACCTACGAGCAGTACTTC.

The rearrangement links TRBV2 to TRBJ2-1, with a possible D match to TRBD2 (5 bases). Germline lookup yields CDR1 SNHLY and CDR2 FYNNEI. The V gene lost 5 bases and the J gene lost 0 bases, with 11 bases spanning the gap. The CDR3 has 15 amino acids. The CDR3 spells CASSSGKSSYNEQFF. DNA of the CDR3: TGTGCCAGCAGTTCCGGGAAGAGCTCCTACAATGAGCAGTTCTTC.

In its sample, this clone was seen once. This sequence joins TRBV23-1 and TRBJ1-3; the match to TRBD1 covers 8 bases. TRBV23-1 is placed among ORFs of uncertain function. The CDR3 covers 17 residues. J was trimmed by 6 bases and V by 3 bases; bases with no gene match: 13. CDR3 DNA: TGCGCCAGCAGTCAGTCCGAGAGGACAGGGTTTGCAAACACCATATATTTT. It yields the protein CASSQSERTGFANTIYF.

The rearrangement links TRBV2 to TRBJ1-4; no clear D. The CDR3 has 13 amino acids. V was pared by 7 bases and J by 6 bases, with 12 bases between. The germline V gene encodes CDR1 SNHLY and CDR2 FYNNEI. CDR3 sequence reads: CASNAMVDEKLFF. Here the CDR3 DNA reads TGTGCCAGCAACGCTATGGTTGATGAAAAACTGTTTTTT.

The chain employs TRBV7-9 and TRBJ1-5; D is perhaps TRBD1 (5 bases). Between the trimmed V and J ends, which lost 5 bases and 7 bases, there was a span of 18 bases. The CDR3 has 15 amino acids. CDR1 is SEHNR, CDR2 FQNEAQ, per germline (reference sequence). This CDR3 is CASSEDGGSGQPQHF. As DNA, the CDR3 is TGTGCCAGCAGCGAAGACGGGGGTTCTGGACAGCCCCAGCATTTT.

The chain uses TRBV19 and TRBJ1-5, with 11 positions matching TRBD1. CDR3 size: 16 residues. CDR1 LNHDA and CDR2 SQIVND come from the germline V gene (reference sequence). V lost 3 bases to trimming and J lost 3 bases; unmatched junction nucleotides: 4. CDR3 protein: CASSIGDRGNNQPQHF. CDR3 coding DNA: TGTGCCAGTAGTATCGGGGACAGGGGGAACAATCAGCCCCAGCATTTT.

The J gene is TRBJ2-1, the V gene TRBV2; D is perhaps TRBD1 (6 bases). This CDR3 region has 15 residues. Germline V gene lookup returns CDR1 SNHLY and CDR2 FYNNEI. V was trimmed by 2 bases and J by 2 bases, leaving 10 bases between them. In DNA form, the CDR3 reads TGTGCCAGCAGTGAAAATGCAGGGGCCTACAATGAGCAGTTCTTC. Its protein is CASSENAGAYNEQFF.

The chain has TRBV4-1 and TRBJ1-1, with TRBD1 matching 8 bases. J was trimmed by 5 bases and V by 2 bases; bases with no gene match: 10. This CDR3 has 16 amino acids. CDR1 is MGHRA and CDR2 is YSYEKL in the germline V gene. The chain's CDR3 is CASSQNIRGRRTEAFF. In DNA form, the CDR3 reads TGCGCCAGCAGCCAAAACATCAGGGGGCGTCGGACTGAAGCTTTCTTT.

This chain connects TRBV11-2 to TRBJ2-5; D perhaps matches TRBD1 (5 bases). Germline CDR1 is SGHAT and CDR2 is FQNNGV. The CDR3 extends over 15 amino acids. Trimming left V 5 bases short and J 5 bases short, with 18 bases between. CDR3 region: CASSPRQRAVETQYF. The CDR3 bases are TGTGCCAGCAGCCCCCGACAGCGAGCTGTGGAGACCCAGTACTTC.

The V and J genes are TRBV19 and TRBJ1-5, with 7 positions matching TRBD1. Germline CDR1 reads LNHDA; CDR2 reads SQIVND (reference sequence). V lost 8 bases to trimming and J lost 2 bases; unmatched junction nucleotides: 9. The CDR3 runs to 15 residues. CDR3 in amino acids: CASGQGGTGNQPQHF. CDR3 sequence (DNA): TGTGCCAGTGGTCAGGGGGGTACAGGCAATCAGCCCCAGCATTTT. Complete variable domain (other parts from reference TRBV19 and TRBJ1-5): DGGITQSPKYLFRKEGQNVTLSCEQNLNHDAMYWYRQDPGQGLRLIYYSQIVNDFQKGDIAEGYSVSREKKESFPLTVTSAQKNPTAFYLCASGQGGTGNQPQHFGDGTRLSIL.